Presented here are 29 T cell receptor beta chains from one specimen sequenced in a study of shared clonotypes between healthy human individuals (dated by TCRdb to 2018 to 2021). Receptor libraries were prepared by the immunoSEQ multiplex PCR assay. TCRdb mirrors the immuneACCESS table, restricted to in-frame sequences. Some clones are absent from its copies; in checked studies, under half trace to an unresolved V gene, and the reason for the others is unknown. The table for this sample lists about 2.2 million clones; around 93% of them were counted only once. Approximately 1.6% of the sample rests with the top ten. CD8 naive samples were obtained by positive selection for CCR7 among CD45RO-negative cells, yielding a CD45RA+CCR7+ population from which TemRA cells were excluded. Sequencing used naive CD8+ T cells from PBMCs. What the cell subset or site label conveys for this sample: CD45RA+CCR7+. The receptor set was obtained from a man between 18 and 35 years old in good health. Some clones in this sample may be carry-over from other donors' samples.

V usage is TRBV5-5 and J usage is TRBJ1-5; the match to TRBD1 covers 8 bases. With V trimmed by 4 bases and J by 2 bases, 2 bases remained unmatched. CDR1 and CDR2 from the germline V gene are SGHKS and YYEKEE (reference sequence). This CDR3 has 14 residues. The CDR3 DNA sequence: TGTGCCAGCAGCCCAGGGGGCCGCAATCAGCCCCAGCATTTT. Its translation is CASSPGGRNQPQHF.

This chain links TRBV28 with TRBJ2-1; 9 positions match TRBD2. The CDR3 is 18 residues long. Germline V CDR1 and CDR2: MDHEN, SYDVKM. V lost 10 bases, J lost 4 bases, and 20 bases stayed unmatched. Here the CDR3 reads CATRDFTELAGGYNEQFF. CDR3 nucleotides: TGTGCCACAAGGGATTTTACGGAACTAGCGGGTGGATACAATGAGCAGTTCTTC.

The chain uses TRBV9 and TRBJ1-4; the D is unclear. Per germline, CDR1 SGDLS and CDR2 YYNGEE. Trimming cost V 4 bases and J 0 bases, with 16 bases left between them. The CDR3 sequence is 17 residues long. The CDR3 protein is CASSPRRAPATNEKLFF. CDR3 sequence (DNA): TGTGCCAGCAGCCCCCGGAGGGCCCCCGCAACTAATGAAAAACTGTTTTTT.

This clone has a single count. The V call is TRBV4-1, the J call TRBJ2-4; no definite D call. The CDR3 consists of 17 residues. V gave up 2 bases and J gave up 2 bases, with 16 bases separating them. Germline loops: CDR1 MGHRA, CDR2 YSYEKL. The CDR3 nucleotides are TGCGCCAGCAGCCAATACACAGACTCCTTTACCAAAAACATTCAGTACTTC. This codes for CASSQYTDSFTKNIQYF.

The rearrangement uses TRBV7-9 and TRBJ2-7; TRBD1 aligns across 8 bases. This CDR3 has 14 amino acids. Per germline, CDR1 SEHNR and CDR2 FQNEAQ (reference sequence). V lost 5 bases to trimming and J lost 5 bases; unmatched junction nucleotides: 8. The CDR3 bases are TGTGCCAGCAGCCTAAGGACAGGGAGCCACGAGCAGTACTTC. Translated, it gives CASSLRTGSHEQYF.

About this clone itself: Other DNA variants within this sample encode the same CDR3. The CDR3 loop reads CASSLGGTGELFF. In DNA, the CDR3 is TGTGCCAGCAGCTTGGGGGGCACCGGGGAGCTGTTTTTT. The chain joins TRBV7-9 to TRBJ2-2, with D possibly being TRBD2 (6 bases). The CDR3 sequence is 13 residues long. Germline CDR1 SEHNR, CDR2 FQNEAQ (reference sequence). V was shortened by 3 bases and J by 4 bases, with 6 bases between the two germline ends.

This clone has a single count. This CDR3 is also generated by other DNA sequences in the sample. This rearrangement joins TRBV6-5 to TRBJ1-1; weak D call: TRBD1 (6 bases). CDR3 length: 14 residues. CDR1 is MNHEY, CDR2 SVGAGI, per germline. With 3 bases removed from V and 0 bases from J, the gap between germline ends came to 8 bases. CDR3 sequence (DNA): TGTGCCAGCAGTTATGGGGGCATGAACACTGAAGCTTTCTTT. Residues: CASSYGGMNTEAFF.

The chain has TRBV2 and TRBJ2-7; 8 nucleotides agree with TRBD1. This CDR3 spans 15 amino acids. Trimming removed 2 bases from V and 1 base from J; junction bases left unmatched: 4. Looked up from germline, CDR1 is SNHLY and CDR2 is FYNNEI. CDR3: CASSEWGQVSYEQYF. The CDR3, as DNA: TGTGCCAGCAGTGAATGGGGACAGGTATCCTACGAGCAGTACTTC. Supplemented by reference TRBV2 and TRBJ2-7, the full variable domain reads EPEVTQTPSHQVTQMGQEVILRCVPISNHLYFYWYRQILGQKVEFLVSFYNNEISEKSEIFDDQFSVERPDGSNFTLKIRSTKLEDSAMYFCASSEWGQVSYEQYFGPGTRLTVT.

In regard to this clone: Additional DNA sequences in this sample encode the identical CDR3. The chain is built from TRBV29-1 and TRBJ2-7; 7 bases are shared with TRBD1. The CDR3 sequence is 12 residues long. Germline assignment: CDR1 SQVTM and CDR2 ANQGSEA. The V and J ends lost 6 bases and 3 bases, in that order; junction bases with no gene match: 5. DNA for the CDR3: TGCAGCGTGTCAGGGGGAATCTACGAGCAGTACTTC. Encoded protein: CSVSGGIYEQYF.

The chain recombines TRBV5-1 with TRBJ1-1, with D maybe TRBD1 (6 bases). This CDR3 has 17 residues. Trimming took off 3 bases at V and 6 bases at J, with 24 bases between the two ends. Germline V gives CDR1 SGHRS, CDR2 YFSETQ. CDR3 residues: CASSSGTYRDLRPEAFF. Written as DNA, the CDR3 is TGCGCCAGCAGCTCCGGTACATACAGGGACCTTAGGCCTGAAGCTTTCTTT.

Regarding this clone: This specimen includes other DNA sequences encoding the same CDR3. The chain has TRBV5-1 and TRBJ2-7; D not certain. V lost 0 bases and J 3 bases, leaving 10 bases between the germline ends. CDR3 length: 14 residues. In germline, CDR1 is SGHRS, CDR2 YFSETQ. For the CDR3, the DNA is TGCGCCAGCAGCTTGGTGGGCTCAAGCTACGAGCAGTACTTC. Its translation: CASSLVGSSYEQYF.

V and J are TRBV25-1 and TRBJ2-3, with TRBD2 as a possible D gene (5 bases). Germline CDR1 and CDR2: MGHDK and SYGVNS. V shed 2 bases and J shed 2 bases, with 17 bases lying between them. This CDR3 contains 17 residues. CDR3 region: CASSEEGVRRYTDTQYF. The CDR3 region has the DNA TGTGCCAGCAGTGAAGAGGGAGTCAGAAGGTACACAGATACGCAGTATTTT.

The chain has TRBV6-5 and TRBJ2-3, with 8 positions matching TRBD2. The trim removed 0 bases at V and 5 bases at J, leaving 7 bases unmatched. Looked up from germline, CDR1 is MNHEY and CDR2 is SVGAGI. The CDR3 is made up of 16 amino acids. The CDR3 loop reads CASSYSYDGRGDTQYF. Here the CDR3 DNA reads TGTGCCAGCAGTTACTCCTATGACGGGAGGGGAGATACGCAGTATTTT.

In its sample, this clone was seen once. This chain uses TRBV19 with TRBJ1-1; 7 bases are shared with TRBD1. The germline gives CDR1 LNHDA, CDR2 SQIVND (reference sequence). V trimming: 6 bases; J trimming: 7 bases; junction bases outside the gene matches: 11. The CDR3 spans 14 residues. The CDR3 DNA reads TGTGCCAGTAGATTTGCGGGACAGACAAATGAAGCTTTCTTT. Protein product: CASRFAGQTNEAFF.

J is TRBJ1-4 and V is TRBV2; tentative D call: TRBD1 (6 bases). CDR1 is SNHLY, CDR2 FYNNEI, per germline. V shed 7 bases and J shed 6 bases, with 21 bases lying between them. The CDR3 contains 16 residues. Written as DNA, the CDR3 is TGTGCCAGCACCCCACAAAAGGGGGGCTTCTATGAAAAACTGTTTTTT. This sequence encodes CASTPQKGGFYEKLFF.

To note about this clone: This CDR3 is also generated by other DNA sequences in the sample. The V call is TRBV7-9, the J call TRBJ2-7; D gene ambiguous. V dropped 4 bases and J dropped 1 base, with 8 bases sitting between them. Germline V CDR1 and CDR2: SEHNR, FQNEAQ (reference sequence). This CDR3 region has 13 residues. DNA of the CDR3: TGTGCCAGCAGCTCCCAAAGATCCTACGAGCAGTACTTC. It translates to CASSSQRSYEQYF.

This chain joins TRBV7-3 and TRBJ2-7; 9 nucleotides agree with TRBD1. With V trimmed by 5 bases and J by 6 bases, 8 bases remained unmatched. Looked up from germline, CDR1 is SGHTA and CDR2 is FQGTGA. This CDR3 is 14 amino acids long. In nucleotides, the CDR3 is TGTGCCAGCAGCCTCACAGGGGGCTCAGGCGAGCAGTACTTC. This sequence encodes CASSLTGGSGEQYF.

A word on this clone: Within the sample, other DNA sequences also encode this same CDR3. This rearrangement joins TRBV14 to TRBJ2-7, with no clear D. The germline V gene has CDR1 SGHDN and CDR2 FVKESK. The CDR3 has 14 amino acids. Trimming stripped 0 bases from V and 0 bases from J, with 6 bases between. This CDR3 reads CASSQDPDSYEQYF. CDR3 in DNA: TGTGCCAGCAGCCAAGATCCGGACTCCTACGAGCAGTACTTC.

J is TRBJ2-7 and V is TRBV4-1; D ambiguous. Trimming removed 4 bases at V and 4 bases at J, with 11 bases between. Germline V CDR1 and CDR2: MGHRA, YSYEKL. The CDR3 covers 13 residues. The CDR3 DNA is TGCGCCAGCAGCCTCCATAGGGCTTACGAGCAGTACTTC. Encoded protein: CASSLHRAYEQYF.

V gene TRBV9 combines with J gene TRBJ2-2; no reliable D call. Trimming shortened V by 0 bases and J by 7 bases, and 13 bases separated the two germline ends. The length of the CDR3 is 15 residues. Germline V CDR1 and CDR2: SGDLS, YYNGEE. The CDR3 DNA reads TGTGCCAGCAGCGTAGAGGGTGGTTGGGTCGGGGAGCTGTTTTTT. Encoded protein: CASSVEGGWVGELFF.

The rearrangement joins TRBV9 to TRBJ1-2; 9 bases match TRBD1. V dropped 3 bases and J dropped 7; count of bases not matched to a gene: 10. Germline values: CDR1 SGDLS, CDR2 YYNGEE. The CDR3 loop spans 15 amino acids. This chain's CDR3 is CASSEGQGPSGGYTF. CDR3 DNA sequence: TGTGCCAGCAGCGAGGGACAGGGACCAAGCGGTGGCTACACCTTC. Drawing the rest from reference TRBV9 and TRBJ1-2, the complete variable domain is DSGVTQTPKHLITATGQRVTLRCSPRSGDLSVYWYQQSLDQGLQFLIQYYNGEERAKGNILERFSAQQFPDLHSELNLSSLELGDSALYFCASSEGQGPSGGYTFGSGTRLTVV.

The chain joins TRBV7-9 to TRBJ1-4, with D maybe TRBD1 (5 bases). V was shortened by 6 bases and J by 1 base, with 12 bases between the two germline ends. This CDR3 comprises 15 residues. CDR1 is SEHNR, CDR2 FQNEAQ, per germline (reference sequence). CDR3 DNA sequence: TGTGCCAGCAGAGCCCCCGGGGGAACTAATGAAAAACTGTTTTTT. Translating gives CASRAPGGTNEKLFF.

The chain couples TRBV6-5 to TRBJ2-7; D is possibly TRBD1 or TRBD2 (5 bases each). The CDR3 runs 14 residues. The germline V gene encodes CDR1 MNHEY and CDR2 SVGAGI. V was shortened by 6 bases and J by 2 bases, with 14 bases between the two germline ends. Here the CDR3 reads CASRPRGLTYEQYF. The CDR3 DNA reads as TGTGCCAGCAGACCCCGGGGCCTTACCTACGAGCAGTACTTC.

The J gene is TRBJ2-7, the V gene TRBV28, with TRBD1 identical over 8 bases. The CDR3 sequence is 16 residues long. Germline CDR1 is MDHEN and CDR2 is SYDVKM. Trimming at V came to 4 bases and at J to 0 bases, leaving 8 bases not matched to a gene. The CDR3 region is CASSSQGALISYEQYF. In nucleotides, the CDR3 is TGTGCCAGCAGTTCCCAGGGGGCGCTCATCTCCTACGAGCAGTACTTC.

The V gene is TRBV4-1, the J gene TRBJ1-3, with D unclear. V lost 1 base, J lost 0 bases, and 7 bases lay in between. Germline loops: CDR1 MGHRA, CDR2 YSYEKL. The CDR3 runs 15 residues. Written as DNA, the CDR3 is TGCGCCAGCAGCCAAGGAACGGCCTCTGGAAACACCATATATTTT. It translates to CASSQGTASGNTIYF.

The rearrangement joins TRBV13 to TRBJ2-7; no reliable D call. The germline V gene has CDR1 PRHDT and CDR2 FYEKMQ (reference sequence). V gave up 4 bases and J gave up 6 bases, with 16 bases separating them. CDR3 size: 14 residues. This CDR3 reads CASSSQRILSEQYF. For the CDR3, the DNA is TGTGCCAGCAGCTCGCAACGGATCCTGTCCGAGCAGTACTTC.

The rearrangement uses TRBV15 and TRBJ2-7; 8 nucleotides align to TRBD1. The CDR3 is 15 amino acids. CDR1 and CDR2 (germline): LNHNV, YYDKDF (reference sequence). Trimming cost V 2 bases and J 2 bases; bases outside gene matches: 5. The CDR3 here is CATSRLRTGPYEQYF. The CDR3 region has the DNA TGTGCCACCAGCAGACTCCGGACAGGGCCCTACGAGCAGTACTTC.

CDR3 protein: CASQEDRGRTGELFF. For the CDR3, the DNA is TGTGCCAGCCAGGAGGACAGGGGGCGAACCGGGGAGCTGTTTTTT. The chain carries TRBV2 and TRBJ2-2; 11 bases match TRBD1. The CDR3 is 15 amino acids. J lost 5 bases, V lost 8 bases, and 7 bases had no gene match. Looked up from germline, CDR1 is SNHLY and CDR2 is FYNNEI.

The gene calls are TRBV27 and TRBJ2-1; the D gene could be TRBD1 or TRBD2 (5 bases each). V was pared by 5 bases and J by 8 bases, with 25 bases between. The CDR3 extends over 17 amino acids. Germline V gene lookup returns CDR1 MNHEY and CDR2 SMNVEV (reference sequence). The CDR3 coding sequence is TGTGCCAGCAGTGTGCTGGACACGAGGGGTCCGGCCGATGAGCAGTTCTTC. Its translation is CASSVLDTRGPADEQFF.